This is a list of T cell receptor beta chains from one sample in a study of blood T cell repertoires in COVID-19. Generated by immunoSEQ multiplex PCR, the TCRdb table keeps only in-frame clones and is missing some. The data hold 200,000 or so clones, with roughly 85% observed a single time. Sample: peripheral blood. Every receptor here comes from a woman aged 25-40 years with acute or convalescent COVID-19. CDR3s include the opening cysteine and the closing phenylalanine or tryptophan. Fields, in order: J gene, clone size, D gene, V gene, CDR3 protein, CDR3 DNA. A D gene is named only where the DNA matches it firmly. Some rows mark clone size as missing; the rest say once, few, many or name a class of expanded clone.

>TRBJ2-5|NA|NA|TRBV4-3
CASSRDLGVETQYF
TGCGCCAGCAGCCGAGACCTAGGGGTGGAGACCCAGTACTTC
>TRBJ1-1|NA|TRBD1|TRBV7-2
CASSETGGAGTEAFF
TGTGCCAGCAGCGAGACAGGGGGCGCTGGCACTGAAGCTTTCTTT
>TRBJ2-1|NA|TRBD2|TRBV19
CASSITSGPYNEQFF
TGTGCCAGTAGTATCACTAGCGGCCCCTACAATGAGCAGTTCTTC
>TRBJ2-1|NA|NA|TRBV6-5
CASGGLPSNEQFF
TGTGCCAGCGGAGGATTACCCTCCAATGAGCAGTTCTTC
>TRBJ2-7|many|NA|TRBV7-8
CASSVRADLSYEQYF
TGTGCCAGCAGCGTAAGAGCGGACCTCTCCTACGAGCAGTACTTC
>TRBJ2-3|NA|NA|TRBV5-1
CASSLAGDTQYF
TGCGCCAGCAGCTTGGCCGGGGATACGCAGTATTTT
>TRBJ1-1|NA|NA|TRBV7-3
CASSLTARMLAFF
TGTGCCAGCAGCTTAACAGCCAGGATGTTAGCTTTCTTT
>TRBJ1-1|once|NA|TRBV29-1
CSVESDQLPTEAFF
TGCAGCGTTGAGTCAGATCAACTACCTACTGAAGCTTTCTTT
>TRBJ2-7|NA|TRBD2|TRBV7-3
CASSLTRGAPHEQYF
TGTGCCAGCAGCTTAACGCGGGGGGCCCCGCACGAGCAGTACTTC
>TRBJ2-7|NA|NA|TRBV6-5
CASSPAGRGSYEQYF
TGTGCCAGCAGCCCCGCAGGCAGGGGCTCCTACGAGCAGTACTTC
>TRBJ1-1|NA|TRBD1|TRBV15
CATSRGGQGTQAFF
TGTGCCACCAGCAGGGGGGGACAGGGGACGCAAGCTTTCTTT
>TRBJ1-3|few|NA|TRBV29-1
CSADLTGRGNTIYF
TGCAGCGCCGACTTAACAGGGAGAGGAAACACCATATATTTT
>TRBJ2-3|NA|TRBD1|TRBV11-2
CASRGAGTEAGKRTDTQYF
TGTGCCAGCAGAGGAGCCGGGACAGAAGCAGGAAAACGCACAGATACGCAGTATTTT
>TRBJ1-1|once|NA|TRBV9
CASSATGNTEAFF
TGTGCCAGCAGCGCTACAGGGAACACTGAAGCTTTCTTT
>TRBJ2-7|NA|TRBD2|TRBV7-2
CASSERTSGITAIYEQYF
TGTGCCAGCAGCGAAAGGACTAGCGGGATTACTGCCATATACGAGCAGTACTTC
>TRBJ2-2|NA|TRBD2|TRBV2
CATIAGIPPTGELFF
TGTGCCACGATAGCGGGGATCCCCCCAACCGGGGAGCTGTTTTTT
>TRBJ1-4|NA|NA|TRBV7-9
CASSFRVYEKLFF
TGTGCCAGCAGCTTCAGGGTTTATGAAAAACTGTTTTTT
>TRBJ1-2|NA|TRBD1|TRBV28
CASTQGVHGYTF
TGTGCCAGCACCCAGGGGGTACATGGCTACACCTTC
>TRBJ1-6|NA|NA|TRBV14
CASSQSPGRTHSPLHF
TGTGCCAGCAGCCAAAGCCCCGGGAGGACTCATTCACCCCTCCACTTT
>TRBJ1-5|NA|NA|TRBV6-4
CASSPSGSNQPQHF
TGTGCCAGCAGTCCTTCAGGGAGCAATCAGCCCCAGCATTTT
>TRBJ2-7|few|TRBD1|TRBV25-1
CATGQGNEYEQYF
TGTGCCACTGGACAGGGGAATGAGTACGAGCAGTACTTC
>TRBJ2-6|NA|NA|TRBV11-3
CASSLERGYGANVLTF
TGTGCCAGCAGCTTAGAGCGCGGATACGGGGCCAACGTCCTGACTTTC
>TRBJ2-3|once|NA|TRBV5-1
CASSLAGGGFKDTQYF
TGCGCCAGCAGCTTGGCGGGGGGCGGATTTAAAGATACGCAGTATTTT
>TRBJ2-3|NA|NA|TRBV7-8
CASSLDVLLHGKDTQYF
TGTGCCAGCAGCTTAGATGTCCTACTACACGGTAAAGATACGCAGTATTTT
>TRBJ2-5|NA|TRBD2|TRBV29-1
CSYFGLAGGYQETQYF
TGCAGCTATTTCGGACTAGCGGGAGGGTACCAAGAGACCCAGTACTTC
>TRBJ1-1|NA|NA|TRBV19
CASSAGGSGSEAFF
TGTGCCAGTTCCGCTGGGGGGTCTGGCTCTGAAGCTTTCTTT
>TRBJ1-2|NA|NA|TRBV12-3/TRBV12-4
CASTGLGYGYTF
TGTGCCAGTACAGGGCTTGGCTATGGCTACACCTTC
>TRBJ2-1|once|TRBD2|TRBV6-1
CASSSSGTYNEQFF
TGTGCCAGCAGTTCTAGCGGAACCTACAATGAGCAGTTCTTC
>TRBJ1-2|once|TRBD1|TRBV2
CASSDPDRGVGYTF
TGTGCCAGCAGTGACCCCGACAGGGGTGTAGGCTACACCTTC
>TRBJ2-3|NA|TRBD2|TRBV9
CASTYSGGFVDTQYF
TGTGCCAGCACCTATAGCGGGGGGTTTGTAGATACGCAGTATTTT
>TRBJ2-7|NA|NA|TRBV19
CASSRDSAYEQYF
TGTGCCAGTAGCCGGGACTCTGCCTACGAGCAGTACTTC
>TRBJ1-5|NA|NA|TRBV11-3
CASPPDYSNQPQHF
TGTGCCAGCCCCCCAGATTATAGCAATCAGCCCCAGCATTTT
>TRBJ2-7|NA|NA|TRBV2
CASSTYEQYF
TGTGCCAGCAGCACCTACGAGCAGTACTTC